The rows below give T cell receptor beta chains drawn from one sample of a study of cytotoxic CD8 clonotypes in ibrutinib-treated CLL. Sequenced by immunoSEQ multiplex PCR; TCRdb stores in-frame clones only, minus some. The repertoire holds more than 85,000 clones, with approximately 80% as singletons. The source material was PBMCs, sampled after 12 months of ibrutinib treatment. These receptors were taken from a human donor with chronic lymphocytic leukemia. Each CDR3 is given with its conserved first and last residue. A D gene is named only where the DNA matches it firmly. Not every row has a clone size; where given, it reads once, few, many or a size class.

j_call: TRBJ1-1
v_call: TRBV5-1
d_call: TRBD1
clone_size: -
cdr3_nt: TGCGCCAGCAGCCGGGACAGTAGCACTGAAGCTTTCTTT
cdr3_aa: CASSRDSSTEAFF

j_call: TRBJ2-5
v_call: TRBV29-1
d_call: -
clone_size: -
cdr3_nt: TGCAGCGCCCCTGGGACGGACCAAGAGACCCAGTACTTC
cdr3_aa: CSAPGTDQETQYF

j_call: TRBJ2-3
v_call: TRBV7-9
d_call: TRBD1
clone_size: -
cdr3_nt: TGTGCCAGCAGCTTTGGACAGGGGGCGTTAGATACGCAGTATTTT
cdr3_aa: CASSFGQGALDTQYF

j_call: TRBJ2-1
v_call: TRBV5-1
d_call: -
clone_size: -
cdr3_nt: TGCGCCAGCAGCTTGAGGGACACCTCCTACAATGAGCAGTTCTTC
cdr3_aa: CASSLRDTSYNEQFF

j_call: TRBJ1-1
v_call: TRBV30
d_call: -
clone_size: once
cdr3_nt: TGTGCCTGGGTCGCCGGGGGCACTGAAGCTTTCTTT
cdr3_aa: CAWVAGGTEAFF

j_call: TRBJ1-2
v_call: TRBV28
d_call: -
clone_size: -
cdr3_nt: TGTGCCAGCAGTTTGACGGACTCCTATGGCTACACCTTC
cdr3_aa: CASSLTDSYGYTF

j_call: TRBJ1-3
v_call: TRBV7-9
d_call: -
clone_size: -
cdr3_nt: TGTGCCAGCAGCTTAGGGACTGGAAACACCATATATTTT
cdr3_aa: CASSLGTGNTIYF

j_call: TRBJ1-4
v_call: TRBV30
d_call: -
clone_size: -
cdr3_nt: TGTGCCTGGAGTCAAGTTGAAAAACTGTTTTTT
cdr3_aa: CAWSQVEKLFF

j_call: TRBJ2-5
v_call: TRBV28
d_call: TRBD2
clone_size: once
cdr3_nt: TGTGCCAGCAGTTCCCCGGCTAGCGGGGGGGCCCGCGAGACCCAGTACTTC
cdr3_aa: CASSSPASGGARETQYF

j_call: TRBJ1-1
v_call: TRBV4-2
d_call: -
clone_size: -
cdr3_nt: TGTGCCAGCAGCCAAGGCAACCTCGAAGCTTTCTTT
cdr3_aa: CASSQGNLEAFF